One and the same sample provided the 18 T cell receptor beta chains below, sequenced in a study of blood T cell repertoires in COVID-19. Produced via immunoSEQ multiplex PCR; TCRdb's table is partial and in-frame only. The table shows a few hundred thousand clones, with roughly 90% occurring only once. The sequencing sample was made of peripheral blood. The receptors originated from a man aged 55-75 years who had recovered from COVID-19.

The chain carries TRBV15 and TRBJ1-1; the D is unclear. V gave up 3 bases and J gave up 0 bases, with 8 bases separating them. The germline V gene encodes CDR1 LNHNV and CDR2 YYDKDF (reference sequence). This CDR3 is built from 14 residues. CDR3 DNA sequence: TGTGCCACCAGCAGGGGAGACCTGAACACTGAAGCTTTCTTT. This sequence encodes CATSRGDLNTEAFF.

This chain connects TRBV7-2 to TRBJ2-7, with a tentative D call TRBD1 (6 bases). V was clipped by 7 bases and J by 0 bases, with 13 bases between them. Germline V gene sequence: CDR1 SGHTA, CDR2 FQGNSA. The CDR3 sequence is 14 residues long. In DNA form, the CDR3 reads TGTGCCAGCAACATAAGGGGACACTCCTACGAGCAGTACTTC. This sequence encodes CASNIRGHSYEQYF.

The rearrangement joins TRBV11-1 to TRBJ1-1, with D possibly TRBD1 on 5 matching bases. This CDR3 contains 14 residues. Germline V CDR1 and CDR2: SGHAT, FQDESV (reference sequence). The V gene lost 6 bases and the J gene lost 1 base, with 12 bases spanning the gap. CDR3 sequence: CASRFRAPNTEAFF. The CDR3 coding sequence is TGTGCCAGCAGATTCAGGGCTCCGAACACTGAAGCTTTCTTT. Supplemented by reference TRBV11-1 and TRBJ1-1, the full variable domain reads EAEVAQSPRYKITEKSQAVAFWCDPISGHATLYWYRQILGQGPELLVQFQDESVVDDSQLPKDRFSAERLKGVDSTLKIQPAELGDSAMYLCASRFRAPNTEAFFGQGTRLTVV.

This clone was found once. The chain recombines TRBV6-5 with TRBJ2-7, with a weak D call TRBD1 (5 bases). V was pared by 10 bases and J by 2 bases, with 18 bases between. This CDR3 spans 14 amino acids. Germline CDR1 reads MNHEY; CDR2 reads SVGAGI. CDR3 loop: CATKRQWSTYEQYF. CDR3 DNA: TGTGCCACCAAAAGACAGTGGTCTACCTACGAGCAGTACTTC.

The J gene is TRBJ2-1, the V gene TRBV29-1; 7 bases map to TRBD2. In germline, CDR1 is SQVTM, CDR2 ANQGSEA. This CDR3 is 15 amino acids long. V gave up 2 bases and J gave up 4 bases; unmatched junction bases: 8. This CDR3 is CSVEPPSGSYNEQFF. Written as DNA, the CDR3 is TGCAGCGTTGAACCTCCTAGCGGATCTTACAATGAGCAGTTCTTC.

Of note for this clone: The junction shows a germline mismatch at one end, possibly a read error. This sequence joins TRBV7-7 and TRBJ1-3; D perhaps matches TRBD1 (6 bases). CDR3 length: 15 amino acids. The germline V gene has CDR1 SSHAT and CDR2 FNYEAQ (reference sequence). CDR3 amino acids: CASSLVTGKANTIYF. The CDR3 coding sequence is TGTGCTAGCAGCTTAGTTACAGGGAAGGCGAACACCATATATTTT.

The J gene is TRBJ2-3, the V gene TRBV7-2; D might be TRBD2 (6 bases). Trimming removed 4 bases at V and 0 bases at J, with 14 bases between. CDR3 length equals 16 residues. Germline-derived CDR1 and CDR2 are SGHTA and FQGNSA. CDR3 coding DNA: TGTGCCAGCAGCTACTGGACTACCCGGAGCACAGATACGCAGTATTTT. Translated, it gives CASSYWTTRSTDTQYF.

J is TRBJ2-5 and V is TRBV2, with 10 positions matching TRBD1. V lost 3 bases and J lost 3; bases outside the gene matches: 4. The CDR3 loop spans 15 amino acids. CDR1 is SNHLY, CDR2 FYNNEI, per germline. The CDR3 nucleotides are TGTGCCAGCAGTGAGCTGGGACAGGGGAAAGAGACCCAGTACTTC. It encodes CASSELGQGKETQYF.

The chain is built from TRBV10-3 and TRBJ2-3, with a weak D call TRBD2 (6 bases). CDR3 length: 13 amino acids. The germline V and J ends were trimmed by 8 bases and 4 bases, with 13 bases remaining between them. Germline assignment: CDR1 ENHRY and CDR2 SYGVKD. CDR3 in DNA: TGTGCCATCGGGAGCCTAGCGCCAGATACGCAGTATTTT. Its translation: CAIGSLAPDTQYF.

This chain connects TRBV2 to TRBJ1-2, with D uncertain. Germline CDR1 reads SNHLY; CDR2 reads FYNNEI. V lost 6 bases and J lost 13, with 18 bases in between. This CDR3 contains 12 residues. The CDR3 is CASSHDESIPTF. DNA of the CDR3: TGTGCCAGCAGCCACGATGAGAGTATTCCCACCTTC.

The chain is built from TRBV19 and TRBJ1-2; D unclear. The germline gives CDR1 LNHDA, CDR2 SQIVND (reference sequence). This CDR3 spans 14 amino acids. V was clipped by 6 bases and J by 3 bases, with 14 bases between them. CDR3 in amino acids: CASRIPAIDYGYTF. Here the CDR3 DNA reads TGTGCCAGTAGAATCCCCGCGATCGACTATGGCTACACCTTC.

A note on this clone: Other DNA variants within this sample encode the same CDR3. The chain recombines TRBV7-9 with TRBJ2-7; D is perhaps TRBD1 (6 bases). Germline V gene lookup returns CDR1 SEHNR and CDR2 FQNEAQ (reference sequence). V lost 5 bases, J lost 1 base, and 12 bases lay in between. This CDR3 is built from 14 residues. DNA of the CDR3: TGTGCCAGCAGCCCCGACAGGACGTCCTACGAGCAGTACTTC. As protein: CASSPDRTSYEQYF.

The chain recombines TRBV5-1 with TRBJ2-2; possibly TRBD2 for D (6 bases). The CDR3 is made up of 16 amino acids. Germline V CDR1 and CDR2: SGHRS, YFSETQ. The ends were cut back, 4 bases at V and 1 base at J, with 14 bases in the middle. This chain's CDR3 is CASSPPGTGNTGELFF. CDR3 coding DNA: TGCGCCAGCAGCCCGCCCGGGACTGGGAACACCGGGGAGCTGTTTTTT.

The rearrangement joins TRBV6-1 to TRBJ2-6; D is perhaps TRBD1 (6 bases). The germline V and J ends were trimmed by 3 bases and 12 bases, with 15 bases remaining between them. The CDR3 has 14 amino acids. CDR1 MNHNS and CDR2 SASEGT come from the germline V gene. CDR3 sequence: CASSEGTQGSVLTF. CDR3 sequence (DNA): TGTGCCAGCAGTGAGGGGACACAGGGATCCGTCCTGACTTTC.

For the CDR3, the DNA is TGTGCCTGGAGTGTACCCCTATTCACAGATACGCAGTATTTT. Its translation is CAWSVPLFTDTQYF. This chain joins TRBV30 and TRBJ2-3; D remains unclear. Germline-derived CDR1 and CDR2 are GTSNPN and SVGIG (reference sequence). Trimming took 0 bases from V and 2 from J, leaving 9 bases between them. CDR3 length: 14 residues.

The rearrangement links TRBV5-6 to TRBJ1-1; D is possibly TRBD1 (5 bases). V was shortened by 7 bases and J by 3 bases, with 19 bases between the two germline ends. Germline-derived CDR1 and CDR2 are SGHDT and YYEEEE. The CDR3 is 15 residues long. CDR3 sequence: CASSSLGADDTEAFF. Here the CDR3 DNA reads TGTGCCAGCTCATCCTTAGGGGCGGACGACACTGAAGCTTTCTTT. The whole variable domain, filled in from reference TRBV5-6 and TRBJ1-1, reads DAGVTQSPTHLIKTRGQQVTLRCSPKSGHDTVSWYQQALGQGPQFIFQYYEEEERQRGNFPDRFSGHQFPNYSSELNVNALLLGDSALYLCASSSLGADDTEAFFGQGTRLTVV.

The rearrangement joins TRBV7-2 to TRBJ2-1, with TRBD2 matching over 9 bases. The V and J ends lost 3 bases and 6 bases, in that order; junction bases with no gene match: 6. This CDR3 region has 15 residues. Germline CDR1 and CDR2: SGHTA and FQGNSA. This CDR3 is CASSFRERGANEQFF. The CDR3 DNA sequence: TGTGCCAGCAGCTTTCGAGAGCGGGGGGCCAATGAGCAGTTCTTC.

This rearrangement joins TRBV15 to TRBJ2-7, with D possibly matching TRBD2 (5 bases). The CDR3 consists of 14 residues. Trimming shortened V by 0 bases and J by 6 bases, and 12 bases separated the two germline ends. Germline CDR1 is LNHNV and CDR2 is YYDKDF (reference sequence). The DNA for the CDR3 is TGTGCCACCAGCAGAGAGCCTAGCCGCGTCGAGCAGTACTTC. This codes for CATSREPSRVEQYF.